Listed here is a single T cell receptor beta chain. The antigen it binds to is not known. The data originate from a study of monozygotic twins with inflammatory bowel disease (dated by TCRdb to about 2019). With respect to the entire study: A total of some 28 monozygotic twin pairs were included in the full study, comprising nine German pairs (four IBD-concordant, five IBD-discordant) and 19 IBD-discordant Danish pairs. Each individual had, on average, about 151 000 unique TCRalpha sequences and 181 000 unique TCRbeta sequences available for analysis. Within discordant pairs, disease-associated traits were sought mainly by comparing IBD patients with their genetically identical healthy co-twins. The research as a whole found: The results gave no support for a single strong signal or clonotype linked to IBD. The analysis was unable to tell different T cell subtypes apart. Concordant and discordant twins showed no difference in repertoire similarity, possibly because of limited statistical power. Compared with healthy twins, IBD patients had fewer clonotypes in common with other individuals, a difference most pronounced in patients showing signs of disease activity. Because patients were on differing immunosuppressive treatments, the repertoires may have picked up extra background noise and inter-individual variability. Measured by the inverse Simpson index, TCRbeta repertoire diversity was lower in IBD patients than in their healthy co-twins.

Libraries were constructed by 5' RACE. Preparation of each TCR library used about 4,000 ng of total RNA. For each sample, cDNA synthesis with SMARTScribe reverse transcriptase was split into eight separate reactions. During cDNA synthesis, template switching was used to introduce unique molecular identifiers that contained a 6-nucleotide sample barcode. TCRalpha and TCRbeta cDNA was amplified in two nested PCRs of around 15 and 9 cycles, and bead purification was carried out after each PCR. Before amplification, the cDNA was treated with uracil DNA-glycosylase and purified using the QIAquick PCR purification kit. In the second PCR, Illumina TruSeq-compatible adapters and sample-specific barcodes were added. Library quality and concentration were assessed using TapeStation and Qubit, and roughly 5 ng of each library was pooled. The pooled libraries were sequenced with 2 x 100 bp reads and custom sequencing primers on an Illumina HiSeq2500 single-index Rapid Run. Per the original workflow: MiGEC version 1.2.6 was used for UMI-based consensus assembly, which corrected PCR and sequencing errors. V(D)J alignment, clonotype assembly and CDR3 extraction were performed with MiXCR version 2.1.1. Gene usage, clonotype sharing and MAIT/NKT TCR abundance were normalised by analysing the top 1000, 10 000 and 20 000 clonotypes per sample. Diversity was computed as the inverse Simpson index with the vegan R package after downsampling to 27 000 UMIs. Paired Mann-Whitney U tests were applied to discordant twin pairs, and Benjamini-Hochberg correction was used for multiple testing. With the reads reprocessed by TCRdb, a single entry stands for each CDR3 protein sequence and no DNA is reported. TCRdb assigned the V and J calls; the authors' analysis was not used. This sample's table carries around 450,000 distinct CDR3 sequences. The ten largest clones represent 2.4% of the sample.

The CDR1 and CDR2 encoded by the germline V gene are SGHRS and YFSETQ. Measured from the cysteine to the phenylalanine, the CDR3 is 16 residues long. The record lacks a DNA sequence. From each donor, a roughly 2.5 ml peripheral blood sample was collected into PAXgene tubes and stored at -80 degrees C. Without any T cell sorting, total RNA was extracted from whole blood using the PAXgene blood miRNA kit on an automated QIAcube. Peripheral blood from monozygotic twin pairs concordant or discordant for inflammatory bowel disease was subjected to deep TCRalpha and TCRbeta repertoire profiling with unique molecular barcoding. Smoking habits were recorded for all twin pairs, with individuals classified as current, former or never smokers.

The sequenced sample was blood. This sequence originates from a human donor with ulcerative colitis or Crohn's disease, or a healthy co-twin of an affected twin (not recorded which). Here the chain combines TRBV5-1 and TRBJ2-3; absent DNA, TCRdb's TRBD2 call cannot be checked. The CDR3 is CASSQLAGAPTDTQYF.